The clone carrying this TCR beta chain was counted ten times or more. Its antigen remains unknown. This record belongs to a study of T cells in Graves' hyperthyroidism and ophthalmopathy. Individuals with ophthalmopathy presented a Clinical Activity Score of at least 3, a NOSPECS grade of at least 4 and a duration under 3 months. Study results and caveats: Most thyroid clonotypes that were expanded above 0.001 also turned up in blood.

Germline CDR1 and CDR2: MNHEY and SVGEGT. V lost 2 bases and J 1 base, leaving 12 bases between the germline ends. The CDR3 contains 16 residues. It was RNA transcripts that yielded the amplified TCR beta CDR3 regions. When the TCR CDR3 underwent first-round RT-PCR, the HTBI primer set was used. MiXCR, applied by TCRdb to the multiplex PCR reads, yields one record per CDR3 protein. The repertoire consists of hundreds of thousands of distinct CDR3 sequences, with roughly 14% occurring once and the leading ten covering around 4.5%. V usage is TRBV6-2 or TRBV6-3 and J usage is TRBJ1-5; possibly TRBD1 for D (6 bases). The source is a middle-aged woman with Graves' ophthalmopathy. The sample consisted of blood. The DNA for the CDR3 is TGTGCCAGCAGTTACGCGGGGGCGTGGAGCAATCAGCCCCAGCATTTT. Amino acids: CASSYAGAWSNQPQHF.